This TCR beta chain was recorded in a study of T cell clonotyping in hematopoietic cell transplantation. Whole-study findings and limits: Graft donor and pretransplant recipient Inverse Simpson Index values predicted broader posttransplant TCR diversity. At the given depth, recipient repertoires were over 95% de novo clonotypes. CD4 and CD8 repertoire contributions could not be separated without sorting. After transplant, recipient diversity fell while pathologically expanded clonotypes grew through day 180.

TCRdb's copy holds only in-frame clones and misses some; the assay was immunoSEQ multiplex PCR. The table records approximately 6,200 clones, roughly 90% of them present only once. The V end lost 3 bases, the J end lost 5 bases, and 14 bases lay between the germline ends. Germline CDR1 LNHDA, CDR2 SQIVND (reference sequence). CDR3 length: 14 amino acids. For this clone: Antigen specificity is unknown.

Here the sequenced sample was peripheral blood mononuclear cells, taken 100 days after allogeneic stem cell transplant. The clonotype originates from a female patient in her 50s who had an allogeneic stem cell transplant from an unrelated donor, so T cells may come from the graft donor. Some clones in this sample may be carry-over from other donors' samples. The chain uses TRBV19 and TRBJ2-7, with D perhaps matching TRBD1 or TRBD2 (5 bases each). The CDR3 nucleotides read TGTGCCAGTAGTATTTGGCCAGGGAGCCACGAGCAGTACTTC. The encoded protein is CASSIWPGSHEQYF.